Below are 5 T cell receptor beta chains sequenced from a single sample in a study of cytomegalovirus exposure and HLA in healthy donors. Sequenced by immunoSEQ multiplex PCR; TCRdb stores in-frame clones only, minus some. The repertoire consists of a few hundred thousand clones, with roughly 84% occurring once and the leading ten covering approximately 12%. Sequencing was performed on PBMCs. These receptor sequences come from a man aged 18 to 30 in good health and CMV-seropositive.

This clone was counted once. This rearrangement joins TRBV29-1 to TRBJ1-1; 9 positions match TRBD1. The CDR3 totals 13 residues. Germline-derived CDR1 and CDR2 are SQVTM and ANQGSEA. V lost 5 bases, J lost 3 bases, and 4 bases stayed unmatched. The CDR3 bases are TGCAGCGTTCGGGACAGGGATTACACTGAAGCTTTCTTT. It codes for CSVRDRDYTEAFF.

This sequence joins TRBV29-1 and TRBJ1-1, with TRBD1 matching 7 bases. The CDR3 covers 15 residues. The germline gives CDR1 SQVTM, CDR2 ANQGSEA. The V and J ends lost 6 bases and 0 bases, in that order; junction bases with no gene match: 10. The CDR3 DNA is TGCAGCGTCCAATCCTGGGGACAGATGAACACTGAAGCTTTCTTT. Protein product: CSVQSWGQMNTEAFF.

The CDR3 loop is CASSPDRENTGELFF. The CDR3 DNA reads as TGCGCCAGCAGCCCGGACAGGGAGAACACCGGGGAGCTGTTTTTT. The gene calls are TRBV5-1 and TRBJ2-2; 8 bases agree with TRBD1. Germline CDR1 and CDR2: SGHRS and YFSETQ. This CDR3 has 15 residues. V was pared by 4 bases and J by 1 base, with 3 bases of the junction left unmatched.

For the CDR3, the DNA is TGTGCCAGCAGCGTAGGTAGTAACACTGAAGCTTTCTTT. This sequence encodes CASSVGSNTEAFF. This chain links TRBV9 with TRBJ1-1; D ambiguous. V was shortened by 0 bases and J by 2 bases, with 5 bases between the two germline ends. This CDR3 is built from 13 residues. Germline-derived CDR1 and CDR2 are SGDLS and YYNGEE.

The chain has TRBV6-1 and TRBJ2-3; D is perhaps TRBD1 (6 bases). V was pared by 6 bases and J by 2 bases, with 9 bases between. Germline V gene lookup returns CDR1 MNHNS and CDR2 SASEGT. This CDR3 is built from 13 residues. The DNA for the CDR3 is TGTGCCAGCAGAACAGGGAACACAGATACGCAGTATTTT. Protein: CASRTGNTDTQYF.